Below are 26 T cell receptor beta chains sequenced from a single sample in a study of CD8+ T cells in alopecia areata. It was cDNA, reverse transcribed from extracted RNA, that served as the sequencing template. Libraries were prepared by immunoSEQ multiplex PCR; TCRdb keeps only in-frame clonotypes and omits some of them. The data show roughly 200,000 clones, with roughly 60% seen just once and about 1.5% held by the top ten. Sample: CD4+ T cells sorted from blood, taken at week 0. Receptors were obtained from a human donor with alopecia areata.

The chain joins TRBV4-3 to TRBJ2-7, with 9 positions matching TRBD2. Germline-derived CDR1 and CDR2 are LGHNA and YSLEER. V shed 0 bases and J 2 bases; nucleotides not matched to a gene: 2. CDR3 length: 15 residues. CDR3 sequence (DNA): TGCGCCAGCAGCCAAGAGGCGGGGGGGCCCTACGAGCAGTACTTC. Amino acids: CASSQEAGGPYEQYF.

The chain employs TRBV7-2 and TRBJ2-1, with 9 bases aligning to TRBD2. V lost 3 bases, J lost 7 bases, and 4 bases stayed unmatched. This CDR3 has 14 residues. Germline assignment: CDR1 SGHTA and CDR2 FQGNSA. In DNA form, the CDR3 reads TGTGCCAGCAGCTTTCCACTAGCGGGTAATGAGCAGTTCTTC. It encodes CASSFPLAGNEQFF.

The J gene is TRBJ2-3, the V gene TRBV29-1; 9 positions match TRBD1. V trimming: 5 bases; J trimming: 4 bases; junction bases outside the gene matches: 4. From germline, CDR1 is SQVTM and CDR2 ANQGSEA. The CDR3 has 13 residues. CDR3 sequence (DNA): TGCAGCGTTACGGACAGGGGAGCAGATACGCAGTATTTT. This translates into CSVTDRGADTQYF.

This chain links TRBV29-1 with TRBJ1-1; TRBD1 might be the D (6 bases). Deletions cut 2 bases from V and 0 bases from J, with 7 bases between. The CDR3 contains 13 residues. Germline assignment: CDR1 SQVTM and CDR2 ANQGSEA. CDR3: CSVETGMNTEAFF. Written as DNA, the CDR3 is TGCAGCGTTGAAACAGGGATGAACACTGAAGCTTTCTTT.

The chain recombines TRBV5-1 with TRBJ1-2; D remains unclear. In germline, CDR1 is SGHRS, CDR2 YFSETQ. The CDR3 has 15 residues. V dropped 0 bases and J dropped 3 bases, with 12 bases sitting between them. The CDR3 region is CASSLAPASDYGYTF. The DNA of the CDR3 is TGCGCCAGCAGCTTGGCCCCCGCTTCGGACTATGGCTACACCTTC.

The sample holds a few counts of this clone. The chain carries TRBV29-1 and TRBJ1-4, with no clear D. The CDR3 is 12 residues long. Per the germline V gene, CDR1 is SQVTM and CDR2 is ANQGSEA. V was pared by 5 bases and J by 8 bases, with 12 bases between. CDR3 bases: TGCAGCGTTCAGCCACCGGGAGAAAAACTGTTTTTT. It yields the protein CSVQPPGEKLFF.

The chain is built from TRBV20-1 and TRBJ2-1; D is uncertain. Germline CDR1 reads DFQATT; CDR2 reads SNEGSKA (reference sequence). V lost 6 bases and J 8 bases, leaving 8 bases between the germline ends. CDR3 length equals 10 residues. The CDR3 loop is CSAIQDEQFF. The CDR3 nucleotides are TGCAGTGCGATACAAGATGAGCAGTTCTTC.

As to this clone: At the DNA level, this CDR3 is encoded by other sequences in the same sample as well. The chain links TRBV30 to TRBJ2-3; D unclear. V lost 1 base and J lost 3, with 5 bases in between. The CDR3 has 12 amino acids. The V gene's germline CDR1 is GTSNPN and CDR2 SVGIG (reference sequence). CDR3 DNA sequence: TGTGCCTGGAGTGCGGGTACAGATACGCAGTATTTT. Residues: CAWSAGTDTQYF.

V is TRBV6-5 and J is TRBJ1-2; tentative D call: TRBD1 (6 bases). V was shortened by 4 bases and J by 7 bases, with 16 bases between the two germline ends. The CDR3 is 14 amino acids. Germline CDR1 reads MNHEY; CDR2 reads SVGAGI. The CDR3, as DNA: TGTGCCAGCAGTTCGATGGCAGGGGAGTCTGGCTACACCTTC. Its protein is CASSSMAGESGYTF.

The chain employs TRBV9 and TRBJ2-3, with TRBD2 matching over 11 bases. Germline CDR1 reads SGDLS; CDR2 reads YYNGEE. The CDR3 sequence is 15 residues long. The V segment lost 3 bases and the J segment 3 bases; nucleotides outside the gene matches: 3. CDR3 coding DNA: TGTGCCAGCAGCGCAACTAGCGGGAGTACAGATACGCAGTATTTT. Translated, it gives CASSATSGSTDTQYF.

V usage is TRBV2 and J usage is TRBJ2-4, with D hard to call. This CDR3 has 15 residues. Germline V gene data show CDR1 as SNHLY and CDR2 as FYNNEI. Trimming shortened V by 5 bases and J by 2 bases, and 13 bases separated the two germline ends. The CDR3 here is CASSPRHLPKNIQYF. The CDR3 coding sequence is TGTGCCAGCAGTCCACGACATTTACCCAAAAACATTCAGTACTTC.

This clone occurred once. The rearrangement links TRBV28 to TRBJ2-7; D tentatively reads TRBD1 or TRBD2 (5 bases each). The length of the CDR3 is 15 residues. Germline CDR1 is MDHEN and CDR2 is SYDVKM. The germline V and J ends were trimmed by 2 bases and 1 base, with 12 bases remaining between them. The CDR3 nucleotides read TGTGCCAGCAGTTTAGGGGGTACGCCATCCTACGAGCAGTACTTC. This translates into CASSLGGTPSYEQYF. The whole variable domain, filled in from reference TRBV28 and TRBJ2-7, reads DVKVTQSSRYLVKRTGEKVFLECVQDMDHENMFWYRQDPGLGLRLIYFSYDVKMKEKGDIPEGYSVSREKKERFSLILESASTNQTSMYLCASSLGGTPSYEQYFGPGTRLTVT.

About this clone itself: The sample carries other DNA sequences with the same CDR3. DNA for the CDR3: TGCGCCAGCAGCTTGGACGGGACTGGGACAGATACGCAGTATTTT. Encoded protein: CASSLDGTGTDTQYF. The J gene is TRBJ2-3, the V gene TRBV5-1, with TRBD2 as a possible D gene (6 bases). V lost 0 bases to trimming and J lost 3 bases, with 11 bases between them. The CDR3 loop spans 15 amino acids. CDR1 SGHRS and CDR2 YFSETQ come from the germline V gene. Drawing the rest from reference TRBV5-1 and TRBJ2-3, the complete variable domain is KAGVTQTPRYLIKTRGQQVTLSCSPISGHRSVSWYQQTPGQGLQFLFEYFSETQRNKGNFPGRFSGRQFSNSRSEMNVSTLELGDSALYLCASSLDGTGTDTQYFGPGTRLTVL.

This clone was seen a few times. The chain has TRBV2 and TRBJ2-7; D is perhaps TRBD1 (5 bases). V was trimmed by 3 bases and J by 3 bases, leaving 6 bases between them. The CDR3 totals 12 residues. Germline V gene lookup returns CDR1 SNHLY and CDR2 FYNNEI. DNA for the CDR3: TGTGCCAGCAGTGAGGACATCTACGAGCAGTACTTC. It specifies CASSEDIYEQYF.

The V and J genes are TRBV29-1 and TRBJ2-2; D not certain. Germline values: CDR1 SQVTM, CDR2 ANQGSEA. The CDR3 totals 12 residues. The V end was cut by 0 bases, the J end by 3 bases, with 2 bases between. Here the CDR3 DNA reads TGCAGCGTTGAAGAAGACACCGGGGAGCTGTTTTTT. This codes for CSVEEDTGELFF.

V is TRBV28 and J is TRBJ2-6; D is perhaps TRBD2 (7 bases). This CDR3 contains 19 residues. From germline, CDR1 is MDHEN and CDR2 SYDVKM. Trimming pared 4 bases from V and 0 bases from J, leaving 19 bases between. The CDR3 sequence: CASSSPWGGSYSGANVLTF. The CDR3 bases are TGTGCCAGCAGTTCCCCCTGGGGGGGCAGCTACTCTGGGGCCAACGTCCTGACTTTC.

To note about this clone: At the DNA level, this CDR3 is encoded by other sequences in the same sample as well. The rearrangement uses TRBV29-1 and TRBJ2-3; D is unresolved. Germline-derived CDR1 and CDR2 are SQVTM and ANQGSEA. The ends were cut back, 6 bases at V and 4 bases at J, with 8 bases in the middle. The CDR3 extends over 11 amino acids. Here the CDR3 DNA reads TGCAGCGTACAGCCCCCAGATACGCAGTATTTT. This encodes CSVQPPDTQYF.

V and J are TRBV4-3 and TRBJ2-3; no firm D call. V was cut by 0 bases and J by 2 bases, with 6 bases left in between. Germline CDR1 LGHNA, CDR2 YSLEER. The CDR3 runs 14 residues. The DNA for the CDR3 is TGCGCCAGCAGCCAAGAGTCAACCACAGATACGCAGTATTTT. Its translation is CASSQESTTDTQYF.

Concerning this clone itself: This specimen includes other DNA sequences encoding the same CDR3. This chain joins TRBV29-1 and TRBJ1-2; D is possibly TRBD1 (6 bases). The CDR3 loop spans 13 amino acids. CDR1 SQVTM and CDR2 ANQGSEA come from the germline V gene. Trimming removed 1 base from V and 3 bases from J, with 9 bases in between. For the CDR3, the DNA is TGCAGCGTTGAAGGGGGGCGAGACTATGGCTACACCTTC. It codes for CSVEGGRDYGYTF.

This clone was seen a handful of times. The CDR3, as DNA: TGTGCCAGCAGCTTTTGGAGTTCACCCCTCCACTTT. Encoded protein: CASSFWSSPLHF. The chain uses TRBV7-2 and TRBJ1-6; D unresolved. This CDR3 contains 12 residues. The germline V gene has CDR1 SGHTA and CDR2 FQGNSA. Trimming took off 3 bases at V and 9 bases at J, with 6 bases between the two ends.

This clone was observed a single time. The chain carries TRBV9 and TRBJ2-5, with a possible D match to TRBD1 (5 bases). The V gene's germline CDR1 is SGDLS and CDR2 YYNGEE. The CDR3 has 15 residues. Between the trimmed V and J ends, which lost 1 base and 5 bases, there was a span of 15 bases. The CDR3 sequence is CASSVSGFVQETQYF. CDR3 nucleotides: TGTGCCAGCAGCGTATCAGGGTTCGTCCAGGAGACCCAGTACTTC. Based on the CDR3 plus reference TRBV9 and TRBJ2-5, the full variable domain is DSGVTQTPKHLITATGQRVTLRCSPRSGDLSVYWYQQSLDQGLQFLIQYYNGEERAKGNILERFSAQQFPDLHSELNLSSLELGDSALYFCASSVSGFVQETQYFGPGTRLLVL.

The V and J genes are TRBV30 and TRBJ1-1; 10 positions match TRBD1. CDR1 is GTSNPN, CDR2 SVGIG, per germline (reference sequence). The CDR3 extends over 15 amino acids. Trimming took 3 bases from V and 0 from J; bases not matched to a gene: 4. CDR3 nucleotide sequence: TGTGCCTGGAGACGGGACAGGGGAGTGAACACTGAAGCTTTCTTT. The encoded protein is CAWRRDRGVNTEAFF.

The chain combines TRBV7-8 with TRBJ2-2, with 7 bases that match TRBD2. The CDR3 covers 15 residues. J gave up 6 bases and V 6 bases, and 10 bases lay outside the gene matches. The V gene's germline CDR1 is SGHVS and CDR2 FQNEAQ. The CDR3 loop reads CASSRSGAVSGELFF. In DNA form, the CDR3 reads TGTGCCAGCAGTCGAAGCGGGGCGGTCTCCGGGGAGCTGTTTTTT.

The sample holds a few counts of this clone. The chain couples TRBV7-2 to TRBJ1-5, with 10 positions matching TRBD1. CDR1 and CDR2 (germline): SGHTA, FQGNSA. V lost 3 bases, J lost 7 bases, and 18 bases stayed unmatched. The CDR3 spans 19 residues. This CDR3 reads CASSLGPGQGTPRSQPQHF. The DNA for the CDR3 is TGTGCCAGCAGCTTGGGACCGGGACAGGGGACTCCCAGGTCCCAGCCCCAGCATTTT. Filled out from reference TRBV7-2 and TRBJ1-5, the complete variable domain reads GAGVSQSPSNKVTEKGKDVELRCDPISGHTALYWYRQSLGQGLEFLIYFQGNSAPDKSGLPSDRFSAERTGGSVSTLTIQRTQQEDSAVYLCASSLGPGQGTPRSQPQHFGDGTRLSIL.

This clone was detected only a few times. The chain carries TRBV14 and TRBJ2-7; D gene unclear. There are 12 residues in the CDR3. Trimming shortened V by 4 bases and J by 3 bases, and 7 bases separated the two germline ends. The V gene's germline CDR1 is SGHDN and CDR2 FVKESK. The CDR3 spells CASSPLDYEQYF. DNA of the CDR3: TGTGCCAGCAGCCCACTTGACTACGAGCAGTACTTC.

The table lists this clone with a few counts. The genes are TRBV29-1 and TRBJ1-6; D call uncertain. The V and J ends lost 7 bases and 0 bases respectively, with 7 bases between them. CDR1 and CDR2 (germline): SQVTM, ANQGSEA. CDR3 size: 13 residues. The CDR3 DNA is TGCAGCGCTCGGAGCTCCTATAATTCACCCCTCCACTTT. Amino acid sequence: CSARSSYNSPLHF.